The rows below give T cell receptor beta chains drawn from one sample of a study of CD8 T cells in Susac syndrome. Each CDR3 protein is one row after TCRdb ran MiXCR on the immunoSEQ multiplex PCR reads. The sample shows over 100,000 distinct CDR3 sequences, approximately 90% of them seen only once. Material for sequencing was CD8+ T cells from PBMCs. The receptors were gathered from a human donor in good health. Both conserved end residues are part of each CDR3. A D gene is named only where the DNA matches it firmly. The size field is filled for only some rows; it gives once, few, many or a size class.

CDR3 DNA: TGCGCCAGCAGCCAGTCCTCGGAGCGGTTAACCGGGGAGCTGTTTTTT
CDR3 protein: CASSQSSERLTGELFF
V gene: TRBV4-1
D gene: -
J gene: TRBJ2-2
clone size: -

CDR3 DNA: TGTGCCAGCAGCGCCTCTACGGGGCTCCCTAGGAGCTCCTACAAGCAGTACTTC
CDR3 protein: CASSASTGLPRSSYKQYF
V gene: TRBV7-9
D gene: -
J gene: TRBJ2-7
clone size: -

CDR3 DNA: TGCAGTGCCGTCAGGGAGGCAGAGACCCAGTACTTC
CDR3 protein: CSAVREAETQYF
V gene: TRBV20-1
D gene: -
J gene: TRBJ2-5
clone size: -

CDR3 DNA: TGCAGCGCGGTCCGTGAATACGAGCAGTACTTC
CDR3 protein: CSAVREYEQYF
V gene: TRBV29-1
D gene: -
J gene: TRBJ2-7
clone size: -

CDR3 DNA: TGCGCCAGCAGCCCGGGGACCTCTCCAGCCCTCCACTTT
CDR3 protein: CASSPGTSPALHF
V gene: TRBV5-1
D gene: -
J gene: TRBJ1-6
clone size: -

CDR3 DNA: TGTGCCAGCAGGCCGGGACCGCTTTTCTCCTACGAGCAGTACTTC
CDR3 protein: CASRPGPLFSYEQYF
V gene: TRBV27
D gene: -
J gene: TRBJ2-7
clone size: -

CDR3 DNA: TGTGCCAGCAGCCAAGACCGACAGTCCCCGTTCTTC
CDR3 protein: CASSQDRQSPFF
V gene: TRBV4-2
D gene: -
J gene: TRBJ2-1
clone size: -

CDR3 DNA: TGTGCCAGCTCACCACCCAACGGGCCTCCGCGGTACTTC
CDR3 protein: CASSPPNGPPRYF
V gene: TRBV18
D gene: -
J gene: TRBJ2-5
clone size: -

CDR3 DNA: TGTGCCAGCACCACTAGCCACAATGAGCAGTTCTTC
CDR3 protein: CASTTSHNEQFF
V gene: TRBV7-2
D gene: -
J gene: TRBJ2-1
clone size: -

CDR3 DNA: TGTGCCAGCAGCTTGGTGTCGCATAGGGGTTATGGCTACACCTTC
CDR3 protein: CASSLVSHRGYGYTF
V gene: TRBV5-4
D gene: -
J gene: TRBJ1-2
clone size: -

CDR3 DNA: TGTGCCAGCAGTCGCAGAGGTGCCTCACCTAACTATGGCTACACCTTC
CDR3 protein: CASSRRGASPNYGYTF
V gene: TRBV7-2
D gene: -
J gene: TRBJ1-2
clone size: -

CDR3 DNA: TGTGCCAGCAGCTATAGCGAACTAGCAGACGAGCAGTACTTC
CDR3 protein: CASSYSELADEQYF
V gene: TRBV7-9
D gene: -
J gene: TRBJ2-7
clone size: -

CDR3 DNA: TGCGCCAGCAGCTTGGATGGGAGGGTCGCCCTGGCAAATCCGGATGGCTACACCTTC
CDR3 protein: CASSLDGRVALANPDGYTF
V gene: TRBV5-1
D gene: -
J gene: TRBJ1-2
clone size: -

CDR3 DNA: TGTGCCAGCAGCCAAGTCCCCTCGTGGGGCCGGCAAGAGACCCAGTACTTC
CDR3 protein: CASSQVPSWGRQETQYF
V gene: TRBV14
D gene: -
J gene: TRBJ2-5
clone size: -

CDR3 DNA: TGCAGCGTTGTGGCGGGACTCTATGGCTACACCTTC
CDR3 protein: CSVVAGLYGYTF
V gene: TRBV29-1
D gene: -
J gene: TRBJ1-2
clone size: -

CDR3 DNA: TGCGCCAGCAGCGGGTGGGAACAGGGGATGAACACTGAAGCTTTCTTT
CDR3 protein: CASSGWEQGMNTEAFF
V gene: TRBV5-1
D gene: TRBD1
J gene: TRBJ1-1
clone size: -

CDR3 DNA: TGTGCCAGCAGTTACCGAAACACCGGGGAGCTGTTTTTT
CDR3 protein: CASSYRNTGELFF
V gene: TRBV27
D gene: -
J gene: TRBJ2-2
clone size: -

CDR3 DNA: TGTGCCAGCAGCGTAGGTCTGGACAGGGACACACCCCTCCACTTT
CDR3 protein: CASSVGLDRDTPLHF
V gene: TRBV9
D gene: TRBD1
J gene: TRBJ1-6
clone size: -

CDR3 DNA: TGTGCCAGCATTCTGACTAGCGGCCCTTACGAGCAGTACTTC
CDR3 protein: CASILTSGPYEQYF
V gene: TRBV6-2/TRBV6-3
D gene: TRBD2
J gene: TRBJ2-7
clone size: -

CDR3 DNA: TGTGCCAGCAGCCCCTACGGGAGCGGAAGGAATCAGCCCCAGCATTTT
CDR3 protein: CASSPYGSGRNQPQHF
V gene: TRBV5-6
D gene: -
J gene: TRBJ1-5
clone size: -

CDR3 DNA: TGTGCCTGGAATGGGGAAAACTTGAATTCACCCCTCCACTTT
CDR3 protein: CAWNGENLNSPLHF
V gene: TRBV30
D gene: -
J gene: TRBJ1-6
clone size: -

CDR3 DNA: TGTGCCAGCAGTGAGATGGCGGGTTCCGAACTATTCTACGAGCAGTACTTC
CDR3 protein: CASSEMAGSELFYEQYF
V gene: TRBV2
D gene: -
J gene: TRBJ2-7
clone size: -

CDR3 DNA: TGTGCCAGCAGCTTGGGGACAGAACAGGGTACGCAGTATTTT
CDR3 protein: CASSLGTEQGTQYF
V gene: TRBV5-6
D gene: -
J gene: TRBJ2-3
clone size: -

CDR3 DNA: TGCAGCGTGGGGACAGGGGTTTTAAGAGGTTTCTTT
CDR3 protein: CSVGTGVLRGFF
V gene: TRBV29-1
D gene: TRBD1
J gene: TRBJ1-1
clone size: once

CDR3 DNA: TGCAGTGCTAGAGTATTTTTGACAGCGGGGACCTCGAACATTCAGTACTTC
CDR3 protein: CSARVFLTAGTSNIQYF
V gene: TRBV20-1
D gene: TRBD2
J gene: TRBJ2-4
clone size: -

CDR3 DNA: TGTGCCACCAGCAAACGACAGGGTGGAGAGACCCAGTACTTC
CDR3 protein: CATSKRQGGETQYF
V gene: TRBV15
D gene: TRBD1
J gene: TRBJ2-5
clone size: -

CDR3 DNA: TGTGCCAGCAGCTTCTCTAGAGGGACGGATTCGCAGTACTTC
CDR3 protein: CASSFSRGTDSQYF
V gene: TRBV7-9
D gene: -
J gene: TRBJ2-5
clone size: -

CDR3 DNA: TGTGCCTCCACAGGAGGTGGCTACACCTTC
CDR3 protein: CASTGGGYTF
V gene: TRBV30
D gene: -
J gene: TRBJ1-2
clone size: -

CDR3 DNA: TGCAGTGCTAGGGCTGGGATGCCCCAGCATTTT
CDR3 protein: CSARAGMPQHF
V gene: TRBV20-1
D gene: -
J gene: TRBJ1-5
clone size: -

CDR3 DNA: TGCGCCAGCAGCCAATCCGGGATTTCTAACTATGGCTACACCTTC
CDR3 protein: CASSQSGISNYGYTF
V gene: TRBV4-3
D gene: -
J gene: TRBJ1-2
clone size: once

CDR3 DNA: TGTGCCAGCAGCCGCGGGGACACCATATATTTT
CDR3 protein: CASSRGDTIYF
V gene: TRBV13
D gene: -
J gene: TRBJ1-3
clone size: once

CDR3 DNA: TGCAGCGTTGACGCTTCTCTAGCGGGGTCAGCGGCCGGGGAGCTGTTTTTT
CDR3 protein: CSVDASLAGSAAGELFF
V gene: TRBV29-1
D gene: TRBD2
J gene: TRBJ2-2
clone size: -

CDR3 DNA: TGTGCCAGCAGCTTAGCTTTCAGGATGCAAGAGACCCAGTACTTC
CDR3 protein: CASSLAFRMQETQYF
V gene: TRBV13
D gene: -
J gene: TRBJ2-5
clone size: -

CDR3 DNA: TGTGCCAGTAGCAGCGGACCCGTCGGTACCGGGGAGCTGTTTTTT
CDR3 protein: CASSSGPVGTGELFF
V gene: TRBV19
D gene: -
J gene: TRBJ2-2
clone size: -

CDR3 DNA: TGTGCCAGCAGTCCAGGGGAAGGTGGAAGGCTGTTTTTT
CDR3 protein: CASSPGEGGRLFF
V gene: TRBV6-8
D gene: -
J gene: TRBJ2-2
clone size: once

CDR3 DNA: TGCAGTGCTAGAGATCCTGGACAGGGGGCTGAAGCTTTCTTT
CDR3 protein: CSARDPGQGAEAFF
V gene: TRBV20-1
D gene: TRBD1
J gene: TRBJ1-1
clone size: once

CDR3 DNA: TGTGCCAGCAGCCCCCGGACAGGGAACACCGGGGAGCTGTTTTTT
CDR3 protein: CASSPRTGNTGELFF
V gene: TRBV9
D gene: TRBD1
J gene: TRBJ2-2
clone size: -

CDR3 DNA: TGCAGCGTACTACCAGGGACAGGGAATGAAAAACTGTTTTTT
CDR3 protein: CSVLPGTGNEKLFF
V gene: TRBV29-1
D gene: TRBD1
J gene: TRBJ1-4
clone size: -

CDR3 DNA: TGTGCCAGCAGTGATAGCGTGGGAGATACGCAGTATTTT
CDR3 protein: CASSDSVGDTQYF
V gene: TRBV2
D gene: -
J gene: TRBJ2-3
clone size: -

CDR3 DNA: TGTGCCAGCAGCCGAGGTGGGGGGGACATCTACGAGCAGTACTTC
CDR3 protein: CASSRGGGDIYEQYF
V gene: TRBV3-1
D gene: -
J gene: TRBJ2-7
clone size: -

CDR3 DNA: TGTGCCAGCAGCCAAGCTGGAAACAATCAGCCCCAGCATTTT
CDR3 protein: CASSQAGNNQPQHF
V gene: TRBV3-1
D gene: -
J gene: TRBJ1-5
clone size: -

CDR3 DNA: TGCGCCAGCAGCCAACAACGGGAGGGCGAGCAGTACTTC
CDR3 protein: CASSQQREGEQYF
V gene: TRBV4-3
D gene: TRBD2
J gene: TRBJ2-7
clone size: -

CDR3 DNA: TGTGCCAGCAGTAGGGGGGGACAGGGGCCCTATGAAGCTTTCTTT
CDR3 protein: CASSRGGQGPYEAFF
V gene: TRBV2
D gene: TRBD1
J gene: TRBJ1-1
clone size: -

CDR3 DNA: TGTGCCAGCAGCCGGCTAGCGGGGGGCCCCTCTGGGGCCAACGTCCTGACTTTC
CDR3 protein: CASSRLAGGPSGANVLTF
V gene: TRBV7-2
D gene: TRBD2
J gene: TRBJ2-6
clone size: -

CDR3 DNA: TGTGCCAGCTCACAAAACGGACAGGGTCAAACTGAAGCTTTCTTT
CDR3 protein: CASSQNGQGQTEAFF
V gene: TRBV18
D gene: TRBD1
J gene: TRBJ1-1
clone size: -

CDR3 DNA: TGTGCCAGCAGTTACCTCTTACCTATCGGTACCCAAGAGACCCAGTACTTC
CDR3 protein: CASSYLLPIGTQETQYF
V gene: TRBV6-2/TRBV6-3
D gene: -
J gene: TRBJ2-5
clone size: -

CDR3 DNA: TGCAGCGCCGGGGTGGGACAGGGGGCCGACGAGCAGTACTTC
CDR3 protein: CSAGVGQGADEQYF
V gene: TRBV29-1
D gene: TRBD1
J gene: TRBJ2-7
clone size: -

CDR3 DNA: TGTGCCACCACCCCGGACAGGCTCAATCAGCCCCAGCATTTT
CDR3 protein: CATTPDRLNQPQHF
V gene: TRBV24-1
D gene: TRBD1
J gene: TRBJ1-5
clone size: -

CDR3 DNA: TGCAGCGTTGCAGAAAGTCGGACAGGGGGCGCCGAGCAGTACTTC
CDR3 protein: CSVAESRTGGAEQYF
V gene: TRBV29-1
D gene: TRBD1
J gene: TRBJ2-7
clone size: once

CDR3 DNA: TGTGCCAGCAGTTACTCGGAGAAGACCCCTGGAAACACCATATATTTT
CDR3 protein: CASSYSEKTPGNTIYF
V gene: TRBV6-6
D gene: -
J gene: TRBJ1-3
clone size: -

CDR3 DNA: TGTGCCACCCAGACAGCTAATAGCAATCAGCCCCAGCATTTT
CDR3 protein: CATQTANSNQPQHF
V gene: TRBV19
D gene: -
J gene: TRBJ1-5
clone size: -

CDR3 DNA: TGTGCCAGCGGGCAAGACGGAGGCAATCAGCCCCAGCATTTT
CDR3 protein: CASGQDGGNQPQHF
V gene: TRBV6-6
D gene: -
J gene: TRBJ1-5
clone size: -

CDR3 DNA: TGTGCCAGCAGTGAGCGGCCCCCGGGGGGGACCCAGTACTTC
CDR3 protein: CASSERPPGGTQYF
V gene: TRBV14
D gene: TRBD2
J gene: TRBJ2-5
clone size: -

CDR3 DNA: TGTGCCAGCAGCCAAGCTAGCGGGGGGCCCCGGGAGCAGTTCTTC
CDR3 protein: CASSQASGGPREQFF
V gene: TRBV14
D gene: TRBD2
J gene: TRBJ2-1
clone size: -

CDR3 DNA: TGTGCCAGCAGCTCTAGACAGGGGGCAGATACGCAGTATTTT
CDR3 protein: CASSSRQGADTQYF
V gene: TRBV5-4
D gene: TRBD1
J gene: TRBJ2-3
clone size: -